This TCR beta chain was sequenced for a study of cytomegalovirus exposure and HLA in healthy donors (dated by TCRdb to the late 2010s). For the study in its entirety: In an earlier analysis of 450 to 750 of the donors, approximately 260 Gb of sequence data and 120 million or so unique TCR beta sequences from roughly 200 million T cells were reported. Of the 300 to 400 genotyped donors, roughly 85% fell in the genetic ancestry cluster associated with self-reported Caucasian donors. The number of donors typed differed by locus, with roughly 620-630 for A, B, C, DRB1 and DQB1, around 520 for DQA1, over 600 for DPA1, and under 490 for DPB1. Donor age, sex, ethnicity and CMV serostatus were compiled alongside the repertoire data. Every repertoire in the discovery cohort had been generated on one and the same sequencing platform. Rather than using new phenotypic data, the later analysis identified candidate immune exposures from TCR beta sequences and from how often those sequences occurred across donors. Along with the roughly 670-subject first cohort, a separate validation cohort of more than 90 different subjects was used. An early release covering 550 to 650 HLA-typed donors comprised around 300 gigabases of sequencing data and tens of millions of unique TCR sequences. In a later genetic analysis, genome-wide SNP genotypes for about three fifths of the 666 donors were used, and that subset was treated as a discovery cohort. The study was designed to test whether signatures of past pathogen exposure could be identified by cataloging public T cell receptors. On average, around 240,000 unique TCR beta nucleotide sequences were sequenced per donor among about 400 genotyped donors of the cohort, with roughly 18% of those sequences being non-productive. The study profiled the T cell repertoires of about 640 subjects by immunosequencing and related them to cytomegalovirus serostatus. In an earlier analysis of 587 of the donors, high-throughput TCR beta sequencing was used to judge whether each TCR beta V gene segment behaved as functional or pseudogenic. Class I and class II HLA loci were covered by the typing at four-digit resolution. A later analysis re-analyzed previously published TCR beta repertoires from 550 to 700 donors and added high-resolution HLA genotyping to study TCR occurrence patterns. Roughly 5 DR-DQ haplotypes were handled as single units for association and clustering, since linkage in the cohort was strong. To predict cytomegalovirus infection status, the study combined high-throughput TCR immunosequencing, statistical association of individual TCRs with disease status, and machine learning. Points the paper makes about the study in general: According to a later genetic analysis, donors in an Asian-associated ancestry cluster had fewer N-insertions in productive TCRs than the approximately 710-donor mean. A cluster of highly shared sequence variants was judged likely to represent a technical artifact of the sequencing pipeline. HLA typing was unavailable for some donors at each locus, so association tests used only the typed subset. The only immune exposure information available for the cohort was CMV serostatus. A further reported finding was that TCR beta sequences accurately predicted the HLA-A and HLA-B alleles for most subjects in the first cohort. A few of the identified cytomegalovirus-associated TCR beta chains were confirmed in vitro to be specific for cytomegalovirus antigens. The presence/absence analyses assumed that sequencing depth was roughly uniform across donors, and that assumption may not be true. Correlated functional status among segregating V segments might reflect linkage disequilibrium, but an unknown experimental factor could not be ruled out. In a later genetic analysis, a missense DCLRE1C variant was associated with V-gene and J-gene trimming of TCR beta chains, and the association was replicated in an independent cohort. Only TCR beta chains were sequenced in this cohort, and the absence of alpha or paired-chain data limited detectable features. The classifier was reported to diagnose cytomegalovirus status with high specificity and sensitivity in both the original and validation cohorts. A total of roughly 160 TCR beta chains were listed by the study as associated with cytomegalovirus. An earlier analysis of some 590 of the donors showed that most TCR beta V segments appeared in productive rearrangements either about 87% or about 30% of the time, which broadly matched IMGT annotations. The authors suggested that the approach could potentially be extended to other disease states and immunological phenotypes. According to a later analysis, most CMV-associated TCR beta chains appeared to be HLA-restricted, and the HLA associations seemed to be driven largely by CMV exposure. When HLA alleles, especially DR and DQ, strongly co-occurred, TCR associations were difficult to assign to individual alleles. Over 15 rarely observed V segments, including chromosome 9 orphons, were excluded from the earlier analysis of some 590 of the donors because counts were too low. Most TCR sequences were seen in very few donors, while some public TCRs were found in many individuals. Because the 87-base-pair reads could not distinguish some IMGT-functional V segments, including TRBV6-2 and TRBV6-3, those segments were excluded. Several of the top co-occurrence clusters appeared to be linked to parvovirus B19, influenza, CMV and Epstein-Barr virus, according to a later analysis. At a false discovery rate of 0.05, a later analysis linked about 16,000 TCR beta sequences to specific HLA alleles. In a later analysis, HLA-associated TCR beta chains showed more clonal expansion and lower generation probabilities than non-associated chains that were equally common. According to a later analysis, TCR association rates differed among HLA loci, with DRB1 alleles showing the most associated TCRs and HLA-C alleles showing the fewest.

CDR1 DFQATT and CDR2 SNEGSKA are derived from the germline V gene (reference sequence). From its cysteine to its phenylalanine, the CDR3 spans 10 amino acids. The CDR3 DNA has 30 bases and is translated from base 1. A distance of 7 bases separates the germline ends of V and J, which lose 6 bases and 5 bases respectively. Receptors were amplified or captured by the immunoSEQ multiplex PCR assay. For the multiplex PCR, a mixture combining 60 forward primers for TCR Vbeta segments and 13 reverse primers for TCR Jbeta segments was used. A multiplex PCR assay on genomic DNA amplified the CDR3 region of rearranged TCR beta genes. On the Illumina HiSeq System, the amplified TCR beta libraries were sequenced as 87-base-pair reads. Per the source publication's procedure: In a later analysis, 77 million or so unique TCR beta chains were counted across the 690 or so repertoires, and about 10 million of these chains were shared by at least two donors. A nearest-neighbor algorithm error-corrected the raw reads and collapsed the reads into unique sequences, merging closely related sequences to remove PCR and sequencing errors. V, D and J gene segments were assigned by aligning CDR3 sequences to IMGT reference sequences. For a sequence to be retained, at least a six-nucleotide match to both a V gene segment and a J gene segment was required. Rearrangements were called productive when the CDR3 lacked stop codons and stayed in frame with V and J; all others were non-productive. CDR3 was defined by IMGT convention, running from the second conserved V-encoded cysteine to the conserved J-encoded phenylalanine. The earlier analysis of 500 to 600 of the donors excluded sequences that lacked an unambiguous match to a single V gene segment. In an earlier analysis of some 590 of the donors, a V segment was called functional when productive rearrangements were above 56.7%, and segregating when the standard deviation between donors exceeded 5%. A statistical classification framework was built for diagnosing cytomegalovirus status from the catalog of TCR beta chain sequences. In a later analysis, V and J genes were assigned by comparing TCR nucleotide sequences against IMGT/GENE-DB human TR gene sequences. The TCRdist pipeline was used in a later analysis to assign CDR3 sequences and most-parsimonious VDJ recombination scenarios. In a later analysis, every TCR beta chain was defined by the combination of its CDR3 amino acid sequence and its V-gene family, and reads without a unique V-gene family were dropped. To address suspected cross-contamination and a sequencing artifact, a later analysis removed 592 highly shared, low-generation-probability nucleotide sequences. A later analysis calculated a clonal expansion index for each public chain from normalized within-repertoire ranks of inferred template counts. In a later analysis, generation probabilities were computed using a VDJ recombination model fitted to out-of-frame rearrangements, and the results were checked against IGoR. In a later analysis, TCR-TCR, TCR-HLA and TCR-CMV co-occurrence was scored with hypergeometric tests, and a repertoire-size bias correction was applied to TCR pairs. A later analysis estimated false discovery rates by permuting HLA or CMV assignments 20 times. In a later analysis, co-occurring TCRs were grouped using DBSCAN, and TCRdist sequence similarity was added for clustering within HLA-allele-positive subsets. Co-occurrence clustering excluded repertoires with fewer than 30,000 or more than 120,000 public chains, plus five with anomalous nucleotide sharing. In TCRdb, the immuneACCESS table is reduced to in-frame sequences with V and J assigned. These tables do not hold every clone; where another copy was compared, an unresolved V gene accounts for under half, and the others remain unexplained. V, J and clone size are those of that table, while D and trimming were read from the DNA. Within this sample are about 82,000 clones, with less than 80% of them counted one time only. The top ten hold 13% of the sample.

With respect to this clone: It lacks a known antigen. No much larger clonotype is one base removed from it; base qualities were not supplied.

The cohort consisted of hundreds of healthy bone marrow donors. At the time of sampling, all cohort members were nominally healthy, though unrecorded immune exposures were likely present. Of the 666 cohort members, approximately 280 had positive CMV serostatus and about 330 had negative CMV serostatus, and CMV serostatus was not recorded for the donor. A peripheral blood sample was provided by each donor, and peripheral blood mononuclear cells were used for TCR beta sequencing. The Qiagen DNeasy Blood Extraction Kit was used to extract genomic DNA from the blood cell samples. The TCR comes from a human donor in good health. The specimen sequenced was PBMCs. The sequence links TRBV20-1 to TRBJ2-5; the D gene lacks a confident call. In nucleotide form, the sequence is TGCAGTGCGGCTAGGGAGACCCAGTACTTC. The encoded protein is CSAARETQYF.